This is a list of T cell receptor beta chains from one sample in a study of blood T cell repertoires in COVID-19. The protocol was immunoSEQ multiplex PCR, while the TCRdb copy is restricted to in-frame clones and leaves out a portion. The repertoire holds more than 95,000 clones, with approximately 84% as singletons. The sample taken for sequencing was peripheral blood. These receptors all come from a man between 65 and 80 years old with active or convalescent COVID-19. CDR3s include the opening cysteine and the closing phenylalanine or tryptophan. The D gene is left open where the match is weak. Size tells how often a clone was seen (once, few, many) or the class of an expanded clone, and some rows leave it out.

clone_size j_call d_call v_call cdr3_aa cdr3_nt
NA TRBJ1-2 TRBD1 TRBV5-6 CASTLGQAFHYGYTF TGTGCCAGCACCCTGGGACAGGCGTTCCACTATGGCTACACCTTC
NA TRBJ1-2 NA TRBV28 CASSTAGHYGYTF TGTGCCAGCAGCACCGCGGGACACTATGGCTACACCTTC
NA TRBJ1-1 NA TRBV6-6 CASSYAGNTEAFF TGTGCCAGCAGTTACGCAGGGAACACTGAAGCTTTCTTT
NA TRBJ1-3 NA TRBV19 CASNDPGGSGNTIYF TGTGCCAGTAACGATCCGGGGGGCTCTGGAAACACCATATATTTT
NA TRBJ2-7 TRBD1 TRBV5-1 CASSPPRDRGSYEQYF TGCGCCAGCAGCCCGCCGAGGGACAGGGGGTCCTACGAGCAGTACTTC
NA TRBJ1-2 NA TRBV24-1 CATSDANYGYTF TGTGCCACCAGTGACGCTAACTATGGCTACACCTTC
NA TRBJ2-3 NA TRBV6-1 CASSEQGQVPTDTQYF TGTGCCAGCAGTGAACAGGGGCAGGTGCCCACAGATACGCAGTATTTT
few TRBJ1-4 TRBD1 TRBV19 CASRDGQGGDEKLFF TGTGCCAGTAGGGATGGACAGGGAGGGGACGAAAAACTGTTTTTT
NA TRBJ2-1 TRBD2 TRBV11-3 CASSPGLAGGNEQFF TGTGCCAGCAGCCCAGGACTAGCGGGAGGCAATGAGCAGTTCTTC
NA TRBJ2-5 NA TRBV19 CASSIDRGARETQYF TGTGCCAGTAGTATAGATCGAGGAGCTAGGGAGACCCAGTACTTC
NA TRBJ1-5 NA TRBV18 CASSPQGSQPQHF TGTGCCAGCTCACCCCAGGGTAGTCAGCCCCAGCATTTT
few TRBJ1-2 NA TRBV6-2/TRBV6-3 CASSDTGVNGYTF TGTGCCAGCAGTGATACGGGAGTAAATGGCTACACCTTC
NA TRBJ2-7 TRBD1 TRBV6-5 CASSSIRDSIYEQYF TGTGCCAGCAGTTCCATCCGGGACAGTATCTACGAGCAGTACTTC
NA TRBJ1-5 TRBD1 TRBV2 CASSEQGRNQPQHF TGTGCCAGCAGCGAACAGGGGCGCAATCAGCCCCAGCATTTT
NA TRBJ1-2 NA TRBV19 CASSLGGNSNYGYTF TGTGCCAGTAGCTTGGGGGGGAACTCTAACTATGGCTACACCTTC
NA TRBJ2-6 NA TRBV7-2 CASSLVLGGLSGANVLTF TGTGCCAGCAGCTTAGTCTTAGGAGGTCTCTCTGGGGCCAACGTCCTGACTTTC
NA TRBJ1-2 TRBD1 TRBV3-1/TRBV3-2 CASSTGGYGYTF TGTGCCAGCAGTACAGGGGGCTATGGCTACACCTTC
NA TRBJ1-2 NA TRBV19 CASSTVTGPYGYTF TGTGCCAGTAGTACCGTAACAGGGCCCTATGGCTACACCTTC
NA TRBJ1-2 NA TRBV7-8 CASSLGVNYGYTF TGTGCCAGCAGCTTAGGAGTAAACTATGGCTACACCTTC
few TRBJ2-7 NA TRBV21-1 CASTLLGTSGVPYEQYF TGTGCCAGCACCCTCCTGGGAACTAGCGGAGTTCCCTACGAGCAGTACTTC
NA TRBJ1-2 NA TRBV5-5 CASSLPGSLGYTF TGTGCCAGCAGCTTGCCAGGGTCATTAGGCTACACCTTC
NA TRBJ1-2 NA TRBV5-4 CASSASAGYGGYTF TGTGCCAGCAGCGCCTCGGCGGGGTATGGAGGCTACACCTTC
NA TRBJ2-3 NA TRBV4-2 CASSQVDSDTDTQYF TGTGCCAGCAGCCAAGTAGACTCAGACACAGATACGCAGTATTTT
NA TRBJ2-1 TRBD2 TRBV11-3 CASSFSLLADLSYNEQFF TGTGCCAGCAGCTTTAGTCTACTAGCGGACCTCTCCTACAATGAGCAGTTCTTC
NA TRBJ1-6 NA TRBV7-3 CASSLDGGGSPLHF TGTGCCAGCAGCTTAGACGGGGGAGGGTCACCCCTCCACTTT
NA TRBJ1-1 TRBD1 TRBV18 CASSPIGQGGLRTEAFF TGTGCCAGCTCACCAATCGGACAGGGTGGACTGAGGACTGAAGCTTTCTTT
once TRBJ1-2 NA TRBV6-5 CASSRSGEPYGYTF TGTGCCAGCAGCCGTTCAGGGGAACCTTATGGCTACACCTTC
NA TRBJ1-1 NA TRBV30 CAWSEGGMNTEAFF TGTGCCTGGAGTGAAGGGGGAATGAACACTGAAGCTTTCTTT
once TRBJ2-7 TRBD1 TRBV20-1 CSASAGDSSYEQYF TGCAGTGCTAGTGCCGGGGACAGCTCCTACGAGCAGTACTTC
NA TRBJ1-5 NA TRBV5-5 CASSLGQAPLQPQHF TGTGCCAGCAGCTTGGGACAGGCCCCGCTGCAGCCCCAGCATTTT
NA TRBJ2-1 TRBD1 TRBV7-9 CASSLGTGHNEQFF TGTGCCAGCAGCTTGGGGACAGGACACAATGAGCAGTTCTTC
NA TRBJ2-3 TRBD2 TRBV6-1 CASSEELAGGLDTQYF TGTGCCAGCAGTGAAGAACTAGCGGGAGGGTTAGATACGCAGTATTTT
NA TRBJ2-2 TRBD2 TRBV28 CASSLLTSVTGELFF TGTGCCAGCAGTTTATTGACTAGCGTAACCGGGGAGCTGTTTTTT
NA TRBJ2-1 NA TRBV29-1 CSLRGGSSYNEQFF TGCAGCCTCAGGGGCGGCAGCTCCTACAATGAGCAGTTCTTC
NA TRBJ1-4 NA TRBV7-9 CASSSSSTTNEKLFF TGTGCCAGCAGCTCGTCAAGCACAACTAATGAAAAACTGTTTTTT
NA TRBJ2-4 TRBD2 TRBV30 CAWSVGGLAGNIQYF TGTGCCTGGAGTGTAGGGGGACTAGCGGGGAACATTCAGTACTTC
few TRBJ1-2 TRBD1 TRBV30 CAWSGRQGGDYGYTF TGTGCCTGGAGTGGACGTCAGGGGGGAGACTATGGCTACACCTTC
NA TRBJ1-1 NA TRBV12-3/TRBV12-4 CASSYALNTEAFF TGTGCCAGCAGCTATGCCCTAAACACTGAAGCTTTCTTT
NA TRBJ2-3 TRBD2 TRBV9 CASSPRAGGSTDTQYF TGTGCCAGCAGCCCTCGGGCGGGAGGGAGCACAGATACGCAGTATTTT
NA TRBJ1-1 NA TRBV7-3 CASSLTGGWQTEAFF TGTGCCAGCAGCTTAACCGGCGGGTGGCAGACTGAAGCTTTCTTT
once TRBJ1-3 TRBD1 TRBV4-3 CASRPDRAPGNTIYF TGCGCCAGCAGGCCCGACAGGGCACCTGGAAACACCATATATTTT
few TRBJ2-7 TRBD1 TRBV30 CASGTGAYEQYF TGTGCCTCCGGGACAGGGGCCTACGAGCAGTACTTC
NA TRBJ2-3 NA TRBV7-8 CASSLVTSTDTQYF TGTGCCAGCAGCTTAGTGACTAGCACAGATACGCAGTATTTT
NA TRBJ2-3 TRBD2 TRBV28 CASSTRTGTSGSPSTQYF TGTGCCAGCAGTACCAGGACCGGGACTAGCGGGAGCCCGAGTACGCAGTATTTT